These T cell receptor beta chains were read from a single sample in a study of OX40 agonist ivuxolimab in advanced cancers. Method: immunoSEQ multiplex PCR; TCRdb's copy keeps in-frame clones and lacks some. Of around 35,000 clones listed, about 87% are singletons. The sequencing used CD4+ or CD8+ T cells sorted from blood, collected in a trial of the OX40 agonist ivuxolimab. These receptors all stem from an adult with an advanced solid tumor such as melanoma, head and neck, liver or kidney cancer. The CDR3 runs from the conserved cysteine through the conserved F or W. D genes are given only for firm matches. Only some rows state a clone size, as once, few, many or a class for expanded clones.

TRBV19	.	TRBJ2-7	.	CASSMTIGAYEQYF	TGTGCCAGTAGTATGACGATCGGAGCCTACGAGCAGTACTTC
TRBV19	.	TRBJ2-2	.	CASRRVRPGAGTGELFF	TGTGCCAGTCGACGAGTCCGGCCGGGGGCGGGCACCGGGGAGCTGTTTTTT
TRBV4-2	once	TRBJ2-1	.	CASSQAAAGPWREQFF	TGTGCCAGCAGCCAAGCAGCGGCAGGGCCATGGAGGGAGCAGTTCTTC
TRBV14	.	TRBJ1-1	.	CASSHGPNTEAFF	TGTGCCAGCAGCCACGGGCCGAACACTGAAGCTTTCTTT
TRBV9	.	TRBJ2-7	.	CASSVDVGPYEQYF	TGTGCCAGCAGCGTAGACGTGGGACCCTACGAGCAGTACTTC
TRBV5-1	.	TRBJ2-2	TRBD1	CASSFPSTSTGGPGELFF	TGCGCCAGCAGCTTCCCCTCTACCTCAACAGGGGGCCCCGGGGAGCTGTTTTTT
TRBV30	few	TRBJ1-2	.	CAWRGASGLHYGYTF	TGTGCCTGGAGGGGGGCATCAGGGTTACACTATGGCTACACCTTC
TRBV28	.	TRBJ2-5	.	CASSPTARRGYPIKTQYF	TGTGCCAGCAGTCCAACGGCTCGTCGGGGGTACCCTATTAAGACCCAGTACTTC
TRBV30	.	TRBJ2-2	.	CAWWLNTGELFF	TGTGCCTGGTGGCTGAACACCGGGGAGCTGTTTTTT
TRBV2	once	TRBJ2-7	.	CASSNRLGSYEQYF	TGTGCCAGCAGCAATCGATTGGGCTCCTACGAGCAGTACTTC
TRBV5-1	.	TRBJ2-7	TRBD2	CASSLGLAGAYEQYF	TGCGCCAGCAGCTTGGGCCTAGCGGGAGCCTACGAGCAGTACTTC
TRBV4-2	.	TRBJ2-4	TRBD1	CASSLGQGEVDIQYF	TGTGCCAGCAGCCTAGGACAGGGAGAAGTGGACATTCAGTACTTC
TRBV7-2	once	TRBJ2-1	TRBD2	CASSGPGLDLPFF	TGTGCCAGCAGCGGCCCGGGACTAGACCTTCCGTTCTTC
TRBV5-6	.	TRBJ2-5	.	CASSLGQGQETQYF	TGTGCCAGCAGCTTGGGCCAGGGCCAAGAGACCCAGTACTTC
TRBV14	.	TRBJ1-2	.	CASSPRSGNYGYTF	TGTGCCAGCAGCCCCAGATCGGGTAACTATGGCTACACCTTC
TRBV5-1	.	TRBJ2-1	TRBD2	CASSLVGTSGNEQFF	TGCGCCAGCAGCTTGGTCGGGACTAGTGGGAATGAGCAGTTCTTC
TRBV5-5	.	TRBJ2-2	TRBD2	CASSRSSGSRTGELFF	TGTGCCAGCAGCCGATCTAGCGGGAGTCGAACCGGGGAGCTGTTTTTT
TRBV7-2	.	TRBJ2-1	TRBD1	CASSPWGAGGQNEQFF	TGTGCCAGCAGCCCCTGGGGGGCAGGGGGCCAAAATGAGCAGTTCTTC
TRBV7-9	.	TRBJ2-7	TRBD1	CASSSGTGGYEQYF	TGTGCCAGCAGCTCCGGGACAGGGGGCTACGAGCAGTACTTC
TRBV11-1	.	TRBJ1-2	TRBD1	CASSSERGQGGVANYGYTF	TGTGCCAGCAGCTCCGAGAGGGGACAGGGTGGAGTCGCTAACTATGGCTACACCTTC
TRBV2	.	TRBJ2-1	TRBD2	CASSEGRGVLGEQFF	TGTGCCAGCAGTGAAGGCCGGGGGGTATTAGGTGAGCAGTTCTTC
TRBV21-1	.	TRBJ2-6	.	CASSNAETATRSGANVLTF	TGTGCCAGCAGCAACGCGGAGACAGCCACCCGCTCTGGGGCCAACGTCCTGACTTTC
TRBV28	few	TRBJ2-6	.	CASSGFPGARSGANVLTF	TGTGCCAGCAGTGGTTTTCCAGGGGCCCGCTCTGGGGCCAACGTCCTGACTTTC
TRBV11-3	.	TRBJ1-3	.	CASPLGPPTGNTIYF	TGTGCCAGTCCCCTGGGTCCCCCCACTGGAAACACCATATATTTT
TRBV4-2	.	TRBJ2-3	TRBD2	CASSSKREGLGTDTQYF	TGTGCCAGCAGTTCAAAACGGGAGGGGTTGGGCACAGATACGCAGTATTTT
TRBV29-1	.	TRBJ1-2	.	CSASDRISYGYTF	TGCAGCGCTTCCGACAGGATTTCCTATGGCTACACCTTC
TRBV19	.	TRBJ1-1	.	CASSRQVNTEAFF	TGTGCCAGTAGCCGACAGGTGAACACTGAAGCTTTCTTT
TRBV7-2	.	TRBJ1-1	.	CASSLAPRFEAFF	TGTGCCAGCAGCTTGGCCCCGCGTTTTGAAGCTTTCTTT
TRBV19	.	TRBJ2-1	TRBD2	CASSIAGTKAPRQFF	TGTGCCAGTAGTATAGCCGGGACTAAAGCCCCGAGGCAGTTCTTC
TRBV6-5	.	TRBJ2-6	.	CASSLSSGANVLTF	TGTGCCAGCAGTTTGAGTTCTGGGGCCAACGTCCTGACTTTC
TRBV6-5	.	TRBJ2-5	TRBD1	CASSNRGARDGTQYF	TGTGCCAGCAGTAACAGGGGGGCGAGGGATGGGACCCAGTACTTC
TRBV5-1	.	TRBJ1-2	.	CASSTAQGDYGYTF	TGCGCCAGCAGCACCGCACAGGGAGACTATGGCTACACCTTC
TRBV7-9	.	TRBJ2-1	TRBD2	CASSTRLAGYNEQFF	TGTGCCAGCAGCACTAGACTAGCGGGATACAATGAGCAGTTCTTC
TRBV2	.	TRBJ2-5	TRBD2	CASSRLAEETQYF	TGTGCCAGCAGCCGACTAGCGGAAGAGACCCAGTACTTC
TRBV7-9	once	TRBJ2-7	.	CASSLVIGEASYEQYF	TGTGCCAGCAGCTTAGTGATAGGTGAGGCCTCCTACGAGCAGTACTTC
TRBV9	.	TRBJ2-3	.	CASSVVQADTQYF	TGTGCCAGCAGCGTAGTCCAGGCAGATACGCAGTATTTT
TRBV7-8	.	TRBJ2-1	.	CASSLGFHDLIMSSFF	TGTGCCAGCAGCCTGGGGTTTCACGATCTAATAATGAGCTCGTTCTTC
TRBV9	.	TRBJ2-1	TRBD2	CASSALTYGTSGKDEQFF	TGTGCCAGCAGCGCACTCACTTACGGGACTAGCGGGAAGGATGAGCAGTTCTTC